This T cell receptor beta chain was retrieved from a study of Ad26.COV2.S vaccination and SARS-CoV-2 variants. Across the whole study: Participants got Ad26.COV2.S intramuscularly, once or twice 56 days apart. Notes on the study in general: It is possible that the TCR breadth and depth analyses underestimated the total T cell responses.

To note about this clone: Its antigen is not known.

The method was immunoSEQ multiplex PCR; TCRdb's version includes in-frame clones alone and lacks a portion of them. The data hold roughly 320,000 clones, with roughly 80% observed a single time. Per germline, CDR1 SGHVS and CDR2 FQNEAQ. The ends were cut back, 1 base at V and 2 bases at J, with 11 bases in the middle. The CDR3 sequence is 15 residues long. Treatment: roughly 18 received Ad26.COV2.S at low or high dose, single or two shots; about 5 received placebo; per-sample allocation not given. The study sampled participants on day 63 after the first vaccine or placebo injection. This sequence was found in a person between 18 and 65 years old who received the Ad26.COV2.S COVID-19 vaccine or a placebo. This specimen was peripheral blood, taken in a trial of Ad26.COV2.S vaccine versus placebo. The chain carries TRBV7-8 and TRBJ2-5, with a possible D match to TRBD2 (5 bases). CDR3 residues: CASSLVGRGQETQYF. CDR3 coding DNA: TGTGCCAGCAGCTTAGTCGGCCGGGGACAAGAGACCCAGTACTTC.